A selection of T cell receptor beta chains follows, all from one sample in a study of response to subunit inactivated influenza vaccine. One entry per CDR3 protein, called by TCRdb with MiXCR from the RT-PCR reads. The sample contains approximately 680,000 distinct CDR3 sequences, approximately 14% of which appear only once. Material: PBMCs from blood, obtained about 13 days after vaccination. The receptors shown here come from a man aged 50-59 years who received an inactivated influenza vaccine. CDR3s include the opening cysteine and the closing phenylalanine or tryptophan.

J: TRBJ2-3
V: TRBV7-2
CDR3: CASRATGTSVSDTQYF

J: TRBJ2-3
V: TRBV7-3
CDR3: CASSLKTGGPTDTQYF

J: TRBJ1-1
V: TRBV20-1
CDR3: CSAVIGEGTEAFF

J: TRBJ2-7
V: TRBV6-2/TRBV6-3
CDR3: CASSYTPDPLHEQYF

J: TRBJ2-2
V: TRBV30
CDR3: CAWSGDRVDRELFF

J: TRBJ1-3
V: TRBV7-3
CDR3: CASSLDRGAPSGNTIYF

J: TRBJ2-7
V: TRBV5-6
CDR3: CASSGGTPPDYEQYF

J: TRBJ2-7
V: TRBV7-2
CDR3: CASSFSRGGYEQYF

J: TRBJ2-1
V: TRBV6-1
CDR3: CASRFGQYNEQFF

J: TRBJ2-1
V: TRBV11-3
CDR3: CASSAGLPRNEQFF

J: TRBJ2-1
V: TRBV6-4
CDR3: CASSLQARSYNEQFF

J: TRBJ2-2
V: TRBV7-7
CDR3: CASSPSAYQYGELFF

J: TRBJ2-5
V: TRBV2
CDR3: CASSERWGLQETQYF

J: TRBJ2-7
V: TRBV27
CDR3: CASSKGAFYEQYF

J: TRBJ2-5
V: TRBV11-2
CDR3: CASSKDREETQYF

J: TRBJ1-3
V: TRBV4-2
CDR3: CASSQVRVTGNTIYF

J: TRBJ2-5
V: TRBV28
CDR3: CASSSAGTGARETQYF